The 9 T cell receptor beta chains in this list originate from one sample, sequenced in a study of T cells in Graves' hyperthyroidism and ophthalmopathy. Amplification yielded TCR beta CDR3 regions, with RNA transcripts as the source. During a first-round RT-PCR of the TCR CDR3, the HTBI primer set was used. Using its own MiXCR run on the multiplex PCR reads, TCRdb lists one record per CDR3 protein. The sample comprises 450,000 to 650,000 distinct CDR3 sequences, 20% to 25% of which are singletons, and more than 20% rests with the top ten. Sequencing was done on a sample of blood. The source is a man in his late teens or twenties with Graves' hyperthyroidism.

Remarks on this clonotype: An end of the junction differs from the germline gene, which may be a read error. CDR3 sequence: CACSAGSIWDQANYGYTF. The CDR3, as DNA: TGTGCCTGCAGCGCAGGGAGTATTTGGGACCAAGCTAACTATGGCTACACCTTC. The genes are TRBV9 and TRBJ1-2, with D perhaps TRBD1 (5 bases). The CDR3 runs to 18 residues. Germline V lookup: CDR1 SGDLS, CDR2 YYNGEE.

This clonotype was seen many times. The rearrangement uses TRBV7-2 and TRBJ2-5; D is tentatively TRBD1 or TRBD2 (5 bases each). Germline V CDR1 and CDR2: SGHTA, FQGNSA. The CDR3 totals 16 residues. Trimming left V 6 bases short and J 5 bases short, with 22 bases between. The CDR3 coding sequence is TGTGCCAGCAGTAACGGGGCTTTCCGGATTGGGGAGACCCAGTACTTC. Its translation is CASSNGAFRIGETQYF.

This clonotype was detected many times. The chain combines TRBV5-1 with TRBJ2-7; the D gene is possibly TRBD2 (6 bases). The CDR3 covers 13 residues. V was trimmed by 4 bases and J by 10 bases, leaving 18 bases between them. From germline, CDR1 is SGHRS and CDR2 YFSETQ. For the CDR3, the DNA is TGCGCCAGCAGCGCCGGACGGAGGGTCGATCAGTACTTC. Its translation is CASSAGRRVDQYF.

This clonotype was seen ten or more times. The rearrangement links TRBV30 to TRBJ1-2, with 9 bases that match TRBD1. Germline V CDR1 and CDR2: GTSNPN, SVGIG (reference sequence). This CDR3 has 15 amino acids. V was clipped by 3 bases and J by 4 bases; unmatched bases: 9. In DNA, the CDR3 is TGTGCCTGGAGCCCGGGACAGGGCCTTCTCTATGGCTACACCTTC. This gives the protein CAWSPGQGLLYGYTF.

This clonotype was seen many times. V usage is TRBV7-6 and J usage is TRBJ2-7; D is perhaps TRBD1 (5 bases). Trimming pared 2 bases from V and 2 bases from J, leaving 10 bases between. CDR3 length: 14 amino acids. The germline V gene encodes CDR1 SGHVS and CDR2 FNYEAQ. This CDR3 reads CASSLQGRPYEQYF. CDR3 DNA sequence: TGTGCCAGCAGCTTACAGGGTCGCCCCTACGAGCAGTACTTC.

V gene TRBV25-1 combines with J gene TRBJ1-6; D perhaps matches TRBD1 (6 bases). Germline CDR1 MGHDK, CDR2 SYGVNS. The CDR3 totals 19 residues. Trimming took 0 bases from V and 5 from J, leaving 20 bases between them. CDR3 protein: CASSEYGGPGAPNNSPLHF. CDR3 nucleotides: TGTGCCAGCAGTGAATATGGGGGTCCGGGGGCGCCCAATAATTCACCCCTCCACTTT.

The rearrangement uses TRBV7-3 and TRBJ2-2; D not resolved. The germline V gene encodes CDR1 SGHTA and CDR2 FQGTGA. This CDR3 region has 14 residues. V shed 5 bases and J shed 3 bases, with 10 bases lying between them. The CDR3 DNA follows: TGTGCCAGCAGCCCGCGCCCCGACACCGGGGAGCTGTTTTTT. Its translation is CASSPRPDTGELFF.

This clonotype was counted at least ten times. At one end the junction does not follow the germline gene, possibly because of a read error. The V call is TRBV27, the J call TRBJ2-7; D not resolved. Germline CDR1 MNHEY, CDR2 SMNVEV (reference sequence). This CDR3 contains 13 residues. The CDR3 sequence is CACSSGALTEQYF. In nucleotides, the CDR3 is TGTGCCTGCAGCTCCGGCGCCTTGACCGAGCAGTACTTC.

This clonotype has a handful of counts. V gene TRBV6-1 combines with J gene TRBJ1-2, with TRBD1 matching over 7 bases. The CDR3 loop spans 15 amino acids. The junction had 12 bases not matched to a gene; V was cut back by 5 bases and J by 6 bases. Germline V gene lookup returns CDR1 MNHNS and CDR2 SASEGT. The CDR3 DNA reads TGTGCCAGCAGTCCTAGGGGGCCCGGGACTCATGGCTACACCTTC. Translating gives CASSPRGPGTHGYTF.